Listed below are T cell receptor beta chains from one sample, sequenced in a study of T cells in Graves' hyperthyroidism and ophthalmopathy. TCRdb passed the multiplex PCR reads through MiXCR, listing each CDR3 protein once. Of over 700,000 distinct CDR3 sequences in the sample, 35% were seen once. The sample comprised blood. Receptors were obtained from a woman aged 40-49 years with Graves' hyperthyroidism. The CDR3 runs from the conserved cysteine through the conserved F or W. Each record gives: clone size, J gene, D gene, V gene, CDR3 DNA, CDR3 protein. D genes are given only for firm matches. Clone size is given for some rows only: seen once, a few or many times, or a class if the clone is expanded.

>few|TRBJ2-5|-|TRBV12-3/TRBV12-4
TGTGCCAGCAATAAAACCCCGGAGACCCAGTACTTC
CASNKTPETQYF
>few|TRBJ2-5|TRBD1|TRBV5-1
TGCGCCAGCAGCAAAACAGGGGCCACGAGGACGGGGGAGACCCAGTACTTC
CASSKTGATRTGETQYF
>many|TRBJ1-2|-|TRBV20-1
TGCAGTGCATTCTTCACGGGTTATGGCTACACCTTC
CSAFFTGYGYTF
>-|TRBJ1-2|-|TRBV6-2/TRBV6-3
TGTGCCAGCAGCCTAAATTGGAACTATGGCTACACCTTC
CASSLNWNYGYTF
>-|TRBJ2-7|-|TRBV5-6
TGTGCCAGCAGCTTGCTCAGGGGTGATTACGAGCAGTACTTC
CASSLLRGDYEQYF
>many|TRBJ2-7|TRBD1|TRBV7-9
TGTGCCAGCAGCAGGGACAGGGGATTGTGGGAGCAGTACTTC
CASSRDRGLWEQYF
>few|TRBJ1-1|-|TRBV13
TGTGCCAGCAGTCACCAATCGGGGGCTGTCACTGAAGCTTTCTTT
CASSHQSGAVTEAFF
>-|TRBJ2-3|TRBD1|TRBV7-3
TGTGCCAGCAGCTCGTCCGGGACAGGGATAACAGATACGCAGTATTTT
CASSSSGTGITDTQYF
>many|TRBJ1-1|-|TRBV20-1
TGCAGTGCGGGGGCCAACCTTGAAGCTTTCTTT
CSAGANLEAFF
>many|TRBJ2-6|TRBD1|TRBV7-9
TGTGCCAGCAGCTTAGAACAGGGGCGGGTCCTGACTTTC
CASSLEQGRVLTF
>many|TRBJ2-6|-|TRBV7-6
TGTGCCAGCAGCTTAATGCACATCTCTGGGGCCAACGTCCTGACTTTC
CASSLMHISGANVLTF
>many|TRBJ1-5|-|TRBV12-3/TRBV12-4
TGTGCCAGCACCGGCAGGGTGGGCAATCAGCCCCAGCATTTT
CASTGRVGNQPQHF
>-|TRBJ2-5|-|TRBV20-1
TGCAGTGCTGACGGGCCGCCAAACAAAGAGACCCAGTACTTC
CSADGPPNKETQYF
>few|TRBJ1-1|-|TRBV12-3/TRBV12-4
TGTGCCAGCAGTTTGTACCCGGGGACTGAAGCTTTCTTT
CASSLYPGTEAFF
>few|TRBJ2-7|-|TRBV3-1
TGTGCCAGCAGCCAACGAACTGGCAAGGGCTCCTACGAGCAGTACTTC
CASSQRTGKGSYEQYF
>-|TRBJ1-4|-|TRBV12-3/TRBV12-4
TGTGCCAGCAGTTCCTTGCGGGGTCTTGAAAAACTGTTTTTT
CASSSLRGLEKLFF
>many|TRBJ1-3|-|TRBV12-3/TRBV12-4
TGTGCCAGCAGTTTAGCCAGGAGCTCTGGAAACACCATATATTTT
CASSLARSSGNTIYF
>few|TRBJ1-2|TRBD1|TRBV20-1
TGCAGTGCTAGCGAACAGAAATGGACAGGCTCCGATGGCTACACCTTC
CSASEQKWTGSDGYTF
>once|TRBJ1-3|-|TRBV10-3
TGTGCCATCAGTGAGCCCACGGGACTAGCGGGGGACATAGGCCCTGGAAACACCATATATTTT
CAISEPTGLAGDIGPGNTIYF
>many|TRBJ2-7|TRBD1|TRBV20-1
TGCAGTGCCAGAAGGGGACAGGGCTCCTACGAGCAGTACTTC
CSARRGQGSYEQYF
>-|TRBJ1-2|-|TRBV6-4
TGTGCCAGCAGTGACTCGAACAGCGAGGGGAGAGTCTATGGCTACACCTTC
CASSDSNSEGRVYGYTF
>-|TRBJ2-7|TRBD1|TRBV20-1
TGCAGTGCTGGAGACAGGGGGCCCCCGCCTCCCTACGAGCAGTACTTC
CSAGDRGPPPPYEQYF
>-|TRBJ2-5|-|TRBV20-1
TGCAGTGCGCGAGGACTACCGGGGAAAGAGACCCAGTACTTC
CSARGLPGKETQYF
>-|TRBJ1-1|-|TRBV6-1
TGTGCCAGCTACTGGGGGCGGCACACTGAAGCTTTCTTT
CASYWGRHTEAFF
>few|TRBJ2-7|-|TRBV19
TGTGCCAGTAGTAGGGGGACGCGGGGCCTTTCCTACGAGCAGTACTTC
CASSRGTRGLSYEQYF
>many|TRBJ1-5|TRBD1|TRBV24-1
TGTGCCACCAGCCCCGGGACAGGGGGCAATCAGCCCCAGCATTTT
CATSPGTGGNQPQHF
>-|TRBJ2-1|TRBD2|TRBV15
TGTGCCACCAGCAGGCGGGAGGCGACTTCCTACAATGAGCAGTTCTTC
CATSRREATSYNEQFF
>-|TRBJ2-3|TRBD2|TRBV7-6
TGTGCCAGCAGCTGGGGGACTAGCGGGGCGAGCGCATACATCACAGATACGCAGTATTTT
CASSWGTSGASAYITDTQYF
>many|TRBJ1-2|-|TRBV4-3
TGCGCCAGCAGCCAAGTCGGGGCCTATGGCTACACCTTC
CASSQVGAYGYTF
>many|TRBJ1-2|-|TRBV10-3
TGTGCCAGCACCTCAAGGGACTATGGCTACACCTTC
CASTSRDYGYTF
>few|TRBJ1-1|-|TRBV5-1
TGCGCCAGCAGCTTGGTGGCAGAGACGAACACTGAAGCTTTCTTT
CASSLVAETNTEAFF